The next 32 T cell receptor beta chains were all read from a single sample in a study of T cell responses to AZD1222 COVID-19 vaccine. Clones were read by immunoSEQ multiplex PCR, and TCRdb kept only the in-frame ones, dropping some. This table holds 20,000 to 25,000 clones, about 85% found once. Sequencing was performed on peripheral blood, taken 28 days after the second AZD1222 dose. These receptors came from an adult who received the AZD1222 COVID-19 vaccine.

This clone was counted only a few times. The rearrangement joins TRBV7-8 to TRBJ1-5; TRBD1 might be the D (5 bases). This CDR3 contains 15 residues. Looked up from germline, CDR1 is SGHVS and CDR2 is FQNEAQ. Trimming removed 2 bases at V and 7 bases at J, with 15 bases between. The CDR3 DNA is TGTGCCAGCAGCTTATCGCCGGGGGTGGGGCAGCCCCAGCATTTT. Protein sequence: CASSLSPGVGQPQHF. The whole variable domain, filled in from reference TRBV7-8 and TRBJ1-5, reads GAGVSQSPRYKVAKRGQDVALRCDPISGHVSLFWYQQALGQGPEFLTYFQNEAQLDKSGLPSDRFFAERPEGSVSTLKIQRTQQEDSAVYLCASSLSPGVGQPQHFGDGTRLSIL.

The chain recombines TRBV11-1 with TRBJ2-7, with a weak D call TRBD2 (7 bases). V lost 5 bases, J lost 5 bases, and 19 bases lay in between. CDR1 SGHAT and CDR2 FQDESV come from the germline V gene (reference sequence). The CDR3 has 15 amino acids. Here the CDR3 DNA reads TGTGCCAGCAGCCCGAGGGGGGGCTCTCGGGACGAGCAGTACTTC. Protein: CASSPRGGSRDEQYF.

J is TRBJ1-3 and V is TRBV18; TRBD1 agrees at 9 bases. Germline V gives CDR1 KGHSH, CDR2 LQKENI. The CDR3 is made up of 16 amino acids. Losses at the gene ends were 2 bases for V and 0 bases for J; bases not matched to a gene: 2. In nucleotides, the CDR3 is TGTGCCAGCTCACCAGGGACAGGGAGCTCTGGAAACACCATATATTTT. It yields the protein CASSPGTGSSGNTIYF.

This chain links TRBV5-1 with TRBJ2-3; 12 positions match TRBD2. The V gene end was trimmed by 9 bases and the J gene end by 1 base; junction bases not matched to a gene: 3. CDR3 length: 14 residues. Germline CDR1 reads SGHRS; CDR2 reads YFSETQ. The CDR3 reads CATRTSGGTDTQYF. CDR3 bases: TGCGCCACACGGACTAGCGGGGGCACAGATACGCAGTATTTT.

V usage is TRBV28 and J usage is TRBJ1-3, with a tentative D call TRBD1 (5 bases). This CDR3 has 14 residues. V gave up 2 bases and J gave up 4 bases, with 9 bases separating them. CDR1 and CDR2 (germline): MDHEN, SYDVKM. CDR3 sequence: CASSLAGNGNTIYF. For the CDR3, the DNA is TGTGCCAGCAGTTTAGCAGGGAACGGAAACACCATATATTTT.

The chain uses TRBV9 and TRBJ2-7; D remains ambiguous. With 0 bases removed from V and 6 bases from J, the gap between germline ends came to 10 bases. The CDR3 has 13 amino acids. The germline CDR1 and CDR2 sequences are SGDLS and YYNGEE. The CDR3 region is CASSVGGLGEQYF. DNA of the CDR3: TGTGCCAGCAGCGTAGGAGGTCTGGGCGAGCAGTACTTC.

The V and J genes are TRBV7-9 and TRBJ2-3; TRBD2 is a possible D gene (5 bases). The germline V gene has CDR1 SEHNR and CDR2 FQNEAQ (reference sequence). V lost 5 bases and J 2 bases, leaving 5 bases between the germline ends. This CDR3 is built from 12 residues. In nucleotides, the CDR3 is TGTGCCAGCAGCCGGGACACAGATACGCAGTATTTT. Encoded protein: CASSRDTDTQYF. Full variable domain (missing parts from reference TRBV7-9 and TRBJ2-3): DTGVSQNPRHKITKRGQNVTFRCDPISEHNRLYWYRQTLGQGPEFLTYFQNEAQLEKSRLLSDRFSAERPKGSFSTLEIQRTEQGDSAMYLCASSRDTDTQYFGPGTRLTVL.

CDR3: CASSSPADRANNEKLFF. In DNA, the CDR3 is TGTGCCAGCAGCTCCCCCGCGGACAGGGCCAATAATGAAAAACTGTTTTTT. The genes are TRBV7-9 and TRBJ1-4; 8 nucleotides match TRBD1. The CDR3 sequence is 17 residues long. Trimming removed 4 bases from V and 4 bases from J; junction bases left unmatched: 11. Looked up from germline, CDR1 is SEHNR and CDR2 is FQNEAQ (reference sequence).

The V and J genes are TRBV7-9 and TRBJ2-3; 13 bases line up with TRBD2. The CDR3 length is 16 residues. Unmatched junction bases numbered 6, after V lost 6 bases and J lost 3 bases. Germline V gene lookup returns CDR1 SEHNR and CDR2 FQNEAQ (reference sequence). CDR3 sequence: CASRALAGGPTDTQYF. CDR3 coding DNA: TGTGCCAGCAGGGCACTAGCGGGAGGGCCGACAGATACGCAGTATTTT.

The J gene is TRBJ1-2, the V gene TRBV24-1; 8 nucleotides line up with TRBD1. The CDR3 extends over 12 amino acids. V dropped 9 bases and J dropped 7; count of bases not matched to a gene: 6. CDR1 is KGHDR, CDR2 SFDVKD, per germline. CDR3 nucleotides: TGTGCCACCCAGGACAGGGCGGGTGGCTACACCTTC. It is translated as CATQDRAGGYTF.

The chain uses TRBV6-5 and TRBJ2-1; 7 bases map to TRBD1. From germline, CDR1 is MNHEY and CDR2 SVGAGI. Trimming took 7 bases from V and 6 from J; bases not matched to a gene: 6. The CDR3 has 13 amino acids. This CDR3 reads CASIKPGGNEQFF. The CDR3 DNA reads as TGTGCCAGCATCAAACCAGGGGGCAATGAGCAGTTCTTC.

This sequence joins TRBV2 and TRBJ2-7; maybe TRBD2 (7 bases). Germline-derived CDR1 and CDR2 are SNHLY and FYNNEI. The CDR3 has 14 amino acids. Trimming cost V 3 bases and J 4 bases, with 13 bases left between them. The CDR3 DNA reads as TGTGCCAGCAGTGACTCGGGGGGCGCGTACGAGCAGTACTTC. The encoded protein is CASSDSGGAYEQYF.

The rearrangement joins TRBV28 to TRBJ1-1; no clear D. The V end lost 5 bases, the J end lost 5 bases, and 21 bases lay between the germline ends. Germline values: CDR1 MDHEN, CDR2 SYDVKM. The CDR3 spans 16 residues. CDR3 residues: CASSPLPPRRETEAFF. The CDR3 DNA follows: TGTGCCAGCAGTCCCCTACCCCCCCGGAGGGAAACTGAAGCTTTCTTT.

The CDR3 region has the DNA TGTGCCAGTACAGGGGGTCTCTATGGCTACACCTTC. This encodes CASTGGLYGYTF. The rearrangement uses TRBV19 and TRBJ1-2; TRBD1 matches 7 bases. The CDR3 totals 12 residues. Trimming took 7 bases from V and 4 from J; bases not matched to a gene: 3. The V gene's germline CDR1 is LNHDA and CDR2 SQIVND (reference sequence).

The J gene is TRBJ2-7, the V gene TRBV30, with a tentative D call TRBD2 (6 bases). CDR3 size: 13 residues. CDR1 GTSNPN and CDR2 SVGIG come from the germline V gene (reference sequence). Trimming left V 4 bases short and J 4 bases short, with 14 bases between. This CDR3 is CAWTNKAGYEQYF. As DNA, the CDR3 is TGTGCCTGGACCAACAAAGCGGGTTACGAGCAGTACTTC.

This chain uses TRBV30 with TRBJ2-1; D uncertain. This CDR3 is built from 13 residues. Germline CDR1 reads GTSNPN; CDR2 reads SVGIG (reference sequence). The V gene lost 3 bases and the J gene lost 8 bases, with 14 bases spanning the gap. CDR3 coding DNA: TGTGCCTGGAGAGGCCCTGGCGTGGATGAGCAGTTCTTC. Encoded protein: CAWRGPGVDEQFF.

The chain is built from TRBV19 and TRBJ1-1; D is unclear. CDR3 length: 13 residues. Germline V gives CDR1 LNHDA, CDR2 SQIVND (reference sequence). Trimming took off 0 bases at V and 5 bases at J, with 7 bases between the two ends. The CDR3 reads CASSIDWMTEAFF. CDR3 DNA: TGTGCCAGTAGTATAGATTGGATGACTGAAGCTTTCTTT.

V is TRBV28 and J is TRBJ1-2; D not certain. V lost 4 bases, J lost 0 bases, and 15 bases lay in between. CDR1 is MDHEN, CDR2 SYDVKM, per germline. CDR3 length: 16 amino acids. CDR3 DNA: TGTGCCAGCAGTTCCTCCGGGTGGGGTTCTAACTATGGCTACACCTTC. Amino acid sequence: CASSSSGWGSNYGYTF.

This clone was counted only a few times. The gene calls are TRBV19 and TRBJ1-2, with TRBD1 matching 9 bases. The CDR3 has 16 amino acids. Germline CDR1 and CDR2: LNHDA and SQIVND (reference sequence). V lost 3 bases to trimming and J lost 6 bases; unmatched junction nucleotides: 11. CDR3 loop: CASSMKQGARINGYTF. CDR3 DNA sequence: TGTGCCAGTAGTATGAAACAGGGGGCGCGTATCAATGGCTACACCTTC.

This clone was found once. This sequence joins TRBV27 and TRBJ2-2; D not resolved. CDR1 and CDR2 (germline): MNHEY, SMNVEV (reference sequence). This CDR3 has 16 amino acids. Trimming stripped 2 bases from V and 0 bases from J, with 10 bases between. CDR3 in amino acids: CASSLGEFANTGELFF. CDR3 bases: TGTGCCAGCAGTTTAGGGGAATTCGCGAACACCGGGGAGCTGTTTTTT.

The rearrangement uses TRBV6-5 and TRBJ1-5; D is unclear. CDR3 size: 11 residues. The germline CDR1 and CDR2 sequences are MNHEY and SVGAGI. Trimming shortened V by 6 bases and J by 3 bases, and 3 bases separated the two germline ends. The chain's CDR3 is CASRSNQPQHF. CDR3 sequence (DNA): TGTGCCAGCAGATCCAATCAGCCCCAGCATTTT.

This clone was observed once. The chain carries TRBV7-8 and TRBJ2-7, with 8 nucleotides matching TRBD1. The J segment lost 2 bases and the V segment lost 5 bases, leaving 8 bases of the junction unmatched. Germline CDR1 and CDR2: SGHVS and FQNEAQ. This CDR3 spans 15 amino acids. CDR3 sequence: CASSPGRGRTYEQYF. CDR3 nucleotides: TGTGCCAGCAGCCCGGGCAGGGGGCGCACCTACGAGCAGTACTTC. Combining the CDR3 with reference TRBV7-8 and TRBJ2-7 gives the whole variable domain GAGVSQSPRYKVAKRGQDVALRCDPISGHVSLFWYQQALGQGPEFLTYFQNEAQLDKSGLPSDRFFAERPEGSVSTLKIQRTQQEDSAVYLCASSPGRGRTYEQYFGPGTRLTVT.

This clone is categorized as medium-sized. Likely a read error: the CDR3 ends without its conserved phenylalanine or tryptophan. Because the CDR3's place on the DNA is in doubt, the DNA is left out and the CDR3 is given as listed by TCRdb. The chain employs TRBV2 and TRBJ1-1; the table's D gene call, TRBD1, was not cross checked with the DNA. Per the germline V gene, CDR1 is SNHLY and CDR2 is FYNNEI. The CDR3 is 10 residues long, ends included. CDR3 sequence: CASSGQVPCY.

This clone was counted a single time. J is TRBJ2-7 and V is TRBV6-5; tentative D call: TRBD1 (6 bases). The CDR3 is 13 residues long. V lost 4 bases and J lost 6, with 13 bases in between. Germline V gene sequence: CDR1 MNHEY, CDR2 SVGAGI. Written as DNA, the CDR3 is TGTGCCAGCAGTTCCCTCCCCAGGGGCGAGCAGTACTTC. Amino acid sequence: CASSSLPRGEQYF.

The chain has TRBV18 and TRBJ1-5; a possible D gene is TRBD1 (5 bases). Deletions cut 1 base from V and 8 bases from J, with 18 bases between. From germline, CDR1 is KGHSH and CDR2 LQKENI. This CDR3 has 16 amino acids. In nucleotides, the CDR3 is TGTGCCAGCTCACCACACCCACCCGGGGCGTTCGAGCCCCAGCATTTT. As protein: CASSPHPPGAFEPQHF.

The chain links TRBV4-1 to TRBJ2-4; D is ambiguous. V was clipped by 1 base and J by 0 bases, with 7 bases between them. Germline loops: CDR1 MGHRA, CDR2 YSYEKL. The CDR3 is 15 residues long. The CDR3 nucleotides read TGCGCCAGCAGCCAAGTTGGGCTAGCCAAAAACATTCAGTACTTC. Translation: CASSQVGLAKNIQYF.

This clone was seen more than once but under ten times. The chain uses TRBV6-1 and TRBJ1-5; tentative D call: TRBD1 (6 bases). With 4 bases removed from V and 0 bases from J, the gap between germline ends came to 13 bases. Germline values: CDR1 MNHNS, CDR2 SASEGT. The CDR3 is made up of 16 amino acids. The DNA of the CDR3 is TGTGCCAGCAGTGGCCCCACAGGGTATAGCAATCAGCCCCAGCATTTT. Its protein product is CASSGPTGYSNQPQHF.

CDR3 nucleotide sequence: TGCGCCAGCAGCTCCCTCCGCCCAGGGGGGGACACTGAAGCTTTCTTT. This sequence encodes CASSSLRPGGDTEAFF. J is TRBJ1-1 and V is TRBV5-1; TRBD1 matches 7 bases. In germline, CDR1 is SGHRS, CDR2 YFSETQ. CDR3 length equals 16 residues. The V segment lost 3 bases and the J segment 3 bases; nucleotides outside the gene matches: 11.

The gene calls are TRBV19 and TRBJ1-5; the D gene is possibly TRBD1 (5 bases). V was shortened by 4 bases and J by 5 bases, with 18 bases between the two germline ends. CDR3 size: 16 residues. The germline gives CDR1 LNHDA, CDR2 SQIVND (reference sequence). In nucleotides, the CDR3 is TGTGCCAGTAGTACTCCTAAAGGGCAGGGAGATCAGCCCCAGCATTTT. The encoded protein is CASSTPKGQGDQPQHF.

The chain carries TRBV2 and TRBJ2-1, with a weak D call TRBD1 (6 bases). The V gene's germline CDR1 is SNHLY and CDR2 FYNNEI. V was pared by 7 bases and J by 6 bases, with 22 bases between. The CDR3 consists of 16 residues. Written as DNA, the CDR3 is TGTGCCAGCATCCCGGGTGCAGGGGTGACCTCCAATGAGCAGTTCTTC. Protein sequence: CASIPGAGVTSNEQFF.

The J gene is TRBJ1-5, the V gene TRBV28; TRBD1 might be the D (6 bases). Trimming removed 7 bases at V and 2 bases at J, with 15 bases between. The germline gives CDR1 MDHEN, CDR2 SYDVKM. This CDR3 comprises 15 residues. CDR3 coding DNA: TGTGCCAGCACCCTCAGGGGCAGAGGCAATCAGCCCCAGCATTTT. This sequence encodes CASTLRGRGNQPQHF.

CDR3 loop: CASSLSAMGEAFF. CDR3 DNA sequence: TGTGCCAGCAGTTTATCGGCCATGGGTGAAGCTTTCTTT. This rearrangement joins TRBV28 to TRBJ1-1; the D is unclear. This CDR3 has 13 residues. The germline V gene encodes CDR1 MDHEN and CDR2 SYDVKM. V was trimmed by 1 base and J by 7 bases, leaving 10 bases between them.